The subject of this entry is one T cell receptor (beta chain). The data derive from a study of glioma-infiltrating T cells after dendritic cell vaccination. The germline V gene has CDR1 GTSNPN and CDR2 SVGIG (reference sequence). The CDR3 consists of 11 residues. The V gene lost 5 bases and the J gene lost 6 bases, with 5 bases spanning the gap. Generated by immunoSEQ multiplex PCR, the TCRdb table keeps only in-frame clones and is missing some. Seen here are under 130,000 clones, 81% observed once, and the top ten hold 12%. This TCR derives from a human donor with glioblastoma. The chain has TRBV30 and TRBJ1-6; perhaps TRBD1 as D (5 bases). Sequenced material: blood, taken before dendritic cell vaccination. The CDR3 region is CAWGANSPLHF. CDR3 in DNA: TGTGCCTGGGGGGCTAATTCACCCCTCCACTTT.